Reported below is one TCR beta chain. Time point in this sample: sample taken at primary tumor resection. Whole RNA, which was extracted from tumor, nontumor lung tissue or frozen PBMC, was sequenced without any cell sorting. The junction had 5 bases not matched to a gene; V was cut back by 1 base and J by 3 bases. The CDR3 runs to 18 residues. Germline V lookup: CDR1 LGHNA, CDR2 YSLEER. TCRdb processed the 5' RACE reads anew with MiXCR; each CDR3 protein has one entry. This sample yields over 10,000 distinct CDR3 sequences, of which around 13% are seen a single time; 35% to 45% belongs to the top ten. This entry belongs to a study of spatial heterogeneity in lung cancer. Study information: Among detected sequences, beta-chain ones consistently exceeded alpha-chain ones in number.

The source material was PBMCs, sampled at surgery. The chain carries TRBV4-3 and TRBJ2-6; 11 bases match TRBD2. This receptor was obtained from a male donor with early-stage non-small cell lung cancer. Written as DNA, the CDR3 is TGCGCCAGCAGCCAAGCTCCTAGCGGGGGGCTTGGGGCCAACGTCCTGACTTTC. Encoded protein: CASSQAPSGGLGANVLTF.